These 29 T cell receptor beta chains originate from one sample sequenced in a study of blood T cell repertoires in COVID-19. Libraries were prepared by immunoSEQ multiplex PCR; TCRdb keeps only in-frame clonotypes and omits some of them. The sample has 77,000 or so clones; 75% to 85% are singletons. Sequencing input: peripheral blood. The origin of the receptors is an older woman with acute or convalescent COVID-19.

This sequence joins TRBV10-3 and TRBJ1-2; TRBD1 agrees at 8 bases. Trimming removed 11 bases from V and 6 bases from J; junction bases left unmatched: 17. This CDR3 has 15 residues. Per germline, CDR1 ENHRY and CDR2 SYGVKD. CDR3 in amino acids: CASNEDAGGNDGYTF. Here the CDR3 DNA reads TGTGCCTCTAACGAGGATGCAGGGGGCAACGATGGCTACACCTTC.

Comment on this clone: The same CDR3 arises from other DNA sequences in this sample as well. J is TRBJ2-3 and V is TRBV19; 14 positions match TRBD2. With 5 bases clipped from V and 1 base from J, the junction kept 2 bases outside the gene matches. The CDR3 has 16 amino acids. Germline CDR1 reads LNHDA; CDR2 reads SQIVND (reference sequence). CDR3 in amino acids: CASSVTSGGGTDTQYF. CDR3 sequence (DNA): TGTGCCAGTAGTGTGACTAGCGGGGGGGGCACAGATACGCAGTATTTT.

This clone came up once. The rearrangement joins TRBV10-3 to TRBJ2-2; 8 bases match TRBD1. Looked up from germline, CDR1 is ENHRY and CDR2 is SYGVKD. V lost 2 bases to trimming and J lost 5 bases; unmatched junction nucleotides: 7. This CDR3 has 16 residues. The CDR3 sequence: CAISEGGQGRTGELFF. CDR3 coding DNA: TGTGCCATCAGTGAGGGAGGACAGGGACGGACCGGGGAGCTGTTTTTT.

Notes on this clone: It is likely a read error, because the conserved phenylalanine at the end of the CDR3 is missing. No DNA is shown, since the ends of the CDR3 on it are uncertain; the CDR3 is the one TCRdb lists. The chain links TRBV19 to TRBJ1-5; TRBD1, the D gene given by the table, was not confirmed from the DNA. In germline, CDR1 is LNHDA, CDR2 SQIVND (reference sequence). Ends included, the CDR3 has 12 residues. CDR3 protein: CASSTGQARFFA.

The rearrangement uses TRBV5-1 and TRBJ2-1, with TRBD2 matching over 8 bases. The CDR3 loop spans 15 amino acids. Germline CDR1 and CDR2: SGHRS and YFSETQ. J gave up 6 bases and V 1 base, and 6 bases lay outside the gene matches. CDR3 nucleotides: TGCGCCAGCAGCTTGAAACCCGGGGGGGCCAATGAGCAGTTCTTC. Translating gives CASSLKPGGANEQFF.

This sequence joins TRBV5-4 and TRBJ2-7; 12 bases map to TRBD2. CDR1 and CDR2 from the germline V gene are SGHNT and YYREEE (reference sequence). The CDR3 consists of 15 residues. V shed 2 bases and J 3 bases; nucleotides not matched to a gene: 3. The CDR3 sequence: CASSFRTSGDYEQYF. CDR3 coding DNA: TGTGCCAGCAGCTTCCGGACTAGCGGGGACTACGAGCAGTACTTC.

The chain is built from TRBV18 and TRBJ1-1; D is possibly TRBD1 (6 bases). This CDR3 is 14 amino acids long. V was cut by 0 bases and J by 2 bases, with 7 bases left in between. The germline V gene encodes CDR1 KGHSH and CDR2 LQKENI. The CDR3 region has the DNA TGTGCCAGCTCACCACCCAGGGGAAACACTGAAGCTTTCTTT. Its protein product is CASSPPRGNTEAFF.

This rearrangement joins TRBV15 to TRBJ1-6, with TRBD1 identical over 7 bases. Unmatched junction bases numbered 5, after V lost 3 bases and J lost 9 bases. CDR1 LNHNV and CDR2 YYDKDF come from the germline V gene (reference sequence). The length of the CDR3 is 14 residues. CDR3 protein: CATSRVSGGSPLHF. The CDR3 coding sequence is TGTGCCACCAGCAGGGTTTCAGGGGGTTCACCCCTCCACTTT.

The rearrangement links TRBV6-5 to TRBJ1-2; 7 bases agree with TRBD1. Germline V gives CDR1 MNHEY, CDR2 SVGAGI. The CDR3 consists of 14 residues. Trimming took 7 bases from V and 4 from J; bases not matched to a gene: 9. The CDR3 is CASNVQGVAYGYTF. In nucleotides, the CDR3 is TGTGCCAGCAATGTTCAGGGGGTCGCCTATGGCTACACCTTC.

The chain is built from TRBV3-1 (or the pseudogene TRBV3-2) and TRBJ1-2; TRBD1 matches 8 bases. Trimming cost V 1 base and J 4 bases; bases outside gene matches: 8. CDR1 and CDR2 (germline): LGHDT, YNNKEL (reference sequence). The CDR3 extends over 16 amino acids. CDR3 protein: CASSQVRTGLGYGYTF. CDR3 nucleotide sequence: TGTGCCAGCAGCCAAGTGAGGACAGGGTTGGGCTATGGCTACACCTTC.

The chain carries TRBV6-5 and TRBJ1-6; a weak D match, TRBD1 (5 bases). The CDR3 is made up of 14 amino acids. The ends were cut back, 2 bases at V and 10 bases at J, with 12 bases in the middle. Germline V gives CDR1 MNHEY, CDR2 SVGAGI. The CDR3 loop reads CASSYGWRDSPLHF. As DNA, the CDR3 is TGTGCCAGCAGTTACGGGTGGCGGGACTCACCCCTCCACTTT.

The V call is TRBV18, the J call TRBJ1-2; D is undetermined. The germline CDR1 and CDR2 sequences are KGHSH and LQKENI. The CDR3 has 13 residues. The V end was cut by 3 bases, the J end by 6 bases, with 11 bases between. Here the CDR3 reads CASSPYTSHGYTF. The CDR3 DNA reads TGTGCCAGCTCACCTTACACGTCTCATGGCTACACCTTC.

The rearrangement uses TRBV9 and TRBJ2-1; TRBD1 agrees at 8 bases. Germline assignment: CDR1 SGDLS and CDR2 YYNGEE. The CDR3 loop spans 16 amino acids. Trimming removed 6 bases from V and 9 bases from J; junction bases left unmatched: 17. The CDR3 loop is CASTITSGGGFSEQFF. As DNA, the CDR3 is TGTGCCAGCACTATCACCTCAGGGGGCGGATTTAGTGAGCAGTTCTTC. Using reference TRBV9 and TRBJ2-1 for the parts outside the CDR3, the full variable domain is DSGVTQTPKHLITATGQRVTLRCSPRSGDLSVYWYQQSLDQGLQFLIQYYNGEERAKGNILERFSAQQFPDLHSELNLSSLELGDSALYFCASTITSGGGFSEQFFGPGTRLTVL.

The V call is TRBV6-5, the J call TRBJ2-1; D perhaps matches TRBD2 (7 bases). With 2 bases removed from V and 5 bases from J, the gap between germline ends came to 16 bases. The germline V gene encodes CDR1 MNHEY and CDR2 SVGAGI. The CDR3 extends over 16 amino acids. The CDR3 bases are TGTGCCAGCAGTTACCTGGGGCGGGGGCGAAACAATGAGCAGTTCTTC. Protein: CASSYLGRGRNNEQFF.

This chain joins TRBV5-1 and TRBJ2-7; D possibly corresponds to TRBD1 (6 bases). The V gene's germline CDR1 is SGHRS and CDR2 YFSETQ. Trimming pared 4 bases from V and 2 bases from J, leaving 16 bases between. This CDR3 has 15 residues. Here the CDR3 reads CASSPLQGPAYEQYF. The CDR3 coding sequence is TGCGCCAGCAGCCCTTTACAGGGACCAGCCTACGAGCAGTACTTC.

This clone was detected only a few times. The chain employs TRBV30 and TRBJ2-3; TRBD2 agrees at 7 bases. From germline, CDR1 is GTSNPN and CDR2 SVGIG (reference sequence). The trim removed 7 bases at V and 4 bases at J, leaving 11 bases unmatched. The CDR3 covers 14 residues. This CDR3 reads CAYTYGGRADTQYF. DNA of the CDR3: TGTGCCTATACGTATGGGGGGAGGGCAGATACGCAGTATTTT.

The rearrangement uses TRBV14 and TRBJ2-3; D gene ambiguous. The CDR3 sequence is 16 residues long. Germline CDR1 and CDR2: SGHDN and FVKESK. V was shortened by 5 bases and J by 2 bases, with 17 bases between the two germline ends. The CDR3 DNA reads as TGTGCCAGCAGCGTACGAGCGAAGCGTTTCACAGATACGCAGTATTTT. Residues: CASSVRAKRFTDTQYF.

The chain employs TRBV18 and TRBJ2-1; D may be TRBD1 (5 bases). V was shortened by 3 bases and J by 13 bases, with 10 bases between the two germline ends. There are 11 residues in the CDR3. CDR1 KGHSH and CDR2 LQKENI come from the germline V gene. CDR3 amino acids: CASSPKQEQFF. The DNA of the CDR3 is TGTGCCAGCTCACCTAAACAGGAACAGTTCTTC. Full variable domain (remainder filled in from reference TRBV18 and TRBJ2-1): NAGVMQNPRHLVRRRGQEARLRCSPMKGHSHVYWYRQLPEEGLKFMVYLQKENIIDESGMPKERFSAEFPKEGPSILRIQQVVRGDSAAYFCASSPKQEQFFGPGTRLTVL.

This clone was found once. The chain recombines TRBV2 with TRBJ1-6; the D gene is possibly TRBD1 (5 bases). V was trimmed by 3 bases and J by 7 bases, leaving 25 bases between them. Germline CDR1 SNHLY, CDR2 FYNNEI. CDR3 length equals 19 residues. The CDR3 is CASSDGWGTLSKGNSPLHF. In nucleotides, the CDR3 is TGTGCCAGCAGTGACGGCTGGGGGACTCTCTCCAAAGGGAATTCACCCCTCCACTTT.

The rearrangement links TRBV7-9 to TRBJ2-3; D not resolved. Germline values: CDR1 SEHNR, CDR2 FQNEAQ (reference sequence). The V end lost 7 bases, the J end lost 5 bases, and 7 bases lay between the germline ends. The CDR3 has 11 residues. CDR3 amino acids: CASTRGDTQYF. The CDR3 DNA is TGTGCCAGCACCCGCGGAGATACGCAGTATTTT.

In regard to this clone: The junction does not match germline at one end; this may be a read error. The chain has TRBV6-5 and TRBJ1-2, with 7 bases identical to TRBD1. The CDR3 runs to 12 residues. Germline V lookup: CDR1 MNHEY, CDR2 SVGAGI. The CDR3 loop is CASSISRDRRIF. CDR3 coding DNA: TGTGCCAGCAGCATCTCTAGGGACAGAAGAATTTTC.

This clone appeared a few times. The V and J genes are TRBV5-1 and TRBJ2-7, with D tentatively TRBD2 (5 bases). Germline V lookup: CDR1 SGHRS, CDR2 YFSETQ. This CDR3 is built from 15 residues. Trimming removed 7 bases at V and 2 bases at J, with 19 bases between. The CDR3 DNA sequence: TGCGCCAGCTCCATCCAAGCGGAGCTCACCTACGAGCAGTACTTC. It yields the protein CASSIQAELTYEQYF.

The chain has TRBV2 and TRBJ1-2, with 11 bases lining up with TRBD1. There are 14 residues in the CDR3. The junction had 3 bases not matched to a gene; V was cut back by 6 bases and J by 3 bases. Per germline, CDR1 SNHLY and CDR2 FYNNEI. The CDR3 here is CASRDRGRDYGYTF. The CDR3 nucleotides read TGTGCCAGCAGGGACAGGGGGCGAGACTATGGCTACACCTTC. Together with reference TRBV2 and TRBJ1-2, the CDR3 gives the full variable domain: EPEVTQTPSHQVTQMGQEVILRCVPISNHLYFYWYRQILGQKVEFLVSFYNNEISEKSEIFDDQFSVERPDGSNFTLKIRSTKLEDSAMYFCASRDRGRDYGYTFGSGTRLTVV.

The rearrangement uses TRBV27 and TRBJ2-3; TRBD1 might be the D (6 bases). The CDR3 runs 13 residues. Trimming cost V 4 bases and J 6 bases, with 11 bases left between them. CDR1 and CDR2 from the germline V gene are MNHEY and SMNVEV (reference sequence). CDR3 nucleotide sequence: TGTGCCAGCAGTTCGGGACATGTGGATACGCAGTATTTT. Its translation is CASSSGHVDTQYF.

The V gene is TRBV7-2, the J gene TRBJ2-2; 8 bases are a match to TRBD2. The V segment lost 2 bases and the J segment 4 bases; nucleotides outside the gene matches: 6. The CDR3 runs 16 residues. Germline values: CDR1 SGHTA, CDR2 FQGNSA. In DNA form, the CDR3 reads TGTGCCAGCAGCTTACAGTCGGGGGGGTTCACCGGGGAGCTGTTTTTT. Its translation: CASSLQSGGFTGELFF.

V is TRBV7-9 and J is TRBJ1-6; the D gene is possibly TRBD1 (5 bases). This CDR3 has 15 residues. The V end lost 4 bases, the J end lost 7 bases, and 14 bases lay between the germline ends. Germline values: CDR1 SEHNR, CDR2 FQNEAQ (reference sequence). The CDR3 DNA sequence: TGTGCCAGCAGCTCGGGGGGAGAGGGGAATTCACCCCTCCACTTT. This codes for CASSSGGEGNSPLHF.

The chain uses TRBV4-1 and TRBJ2-7, with unresolved D. There are 15 residues in the CDR3. V lost 0 bases to trimming and J lost 3 bases, with 12 bases between them. CDR1 and CDR2 (germline): MGHRA, YSYEKL. The CDR3 region has the DNA TGCGCCAGCAGCCAAGATAGAGAGAGCTACTACGAGCAGTACTTC. Translation: CASSQDRESYYEQYF.

This chain joins TRBV2 and TRBJ1-5, with no clear D. Germline CDR1 is SNHLY and CDR2 is FYNNEI. The V gene lost 5 bases and the J gene lost 2 bases, with 13 bases spanning the gap. The CDR3 totals 15 residues. The CDR3 loop is CASSWSQVGNQPQHF. The CDR3 DNA sequence: TGTGCCAGCAGTTGGTCTCAGGTGGGCAATCAGCCCCAGCATTTT.

This chain uses TRBV28 with TRBJ2-1, with 9 bases matching TRBD1. Trimming removed 6 bases from V and 4 bases from J; junction bases left unmatched: 16. This CDR3 has 18 residues. Germline lookup yields CDR1 MDHEN and CDR2 SYDVKM. CDR3: CASSELSVGQGAYNEQFF. The DNA of the CDR3 is TGTGCCAGCAGCGAACTCTCAGTGGGACAGGGTGCTTACAATGAGCAGTTCTTC.